There are many counts of the clone carrying this TCR beta chain. Its target is unknown. Time point here: newly diagnosed GD, antithyroid drugs for less than 3 months. From PBMCs, RNA was extracted and then used to make the TCR library. This record belongs to a study of regulatory T cells in long-lasting Graves disease. The germline V gene has CDR1 ENHRY and CDR2 SYGVKD. V lost 2 bases and J lost 1, with 11 bases in between. CDR3 length equals 15 residues. Through Arm-PCR of CDR3 regions and iRepertoire HTBI primers, TCR beta libraries were built. Each CDR3 protein gets one entry after TCRdb re-called the multiplex PCR reads with MiXCR. This sample has some 350,000 distinct CDR3 sequences; 15% to 20% occur once, and the top ten carry 20%. Notes on the study in general: Persistent cases of Graves' showed reduced TCR diversity relative to newly diagnosed patients. The number of shared public clonotypes was higher in persistent patients (roughly 2,800) than new patients (under 1,000).

This sample also appeared in a second study, on T cells in Graves' hyperthyroidism and ophthalmopathy. This second report adds: TCR CDR3 regions were first amplified by RT-PCR with HTBI primers. Classification by a 13 V-J model distinguished ophthalmopathy from stable hyperthyroidism.

The clonotype was recovered from a woman between 18 and 29 years old with Graves disease. This specimen consisted of peripheral blood mononuclear cells (PBMCs), obtained at new diagnosis, from a patient treated with antithyroid drugs. The chain couples TRBV10-3 to TRBJ2-5; TRBD2 is a possible D gene (6 bases). DNA for the CDR3: TGTGCCATCAGTGAGGCCCTGGGGGGCCAAGAGACCCAGTACTTC. The encoded protein is CAISEALGGQETQYF.